This TCR beta chain was observed in a study of early T cells in non-severe SARS-CoV-2 infection. The CDR3 runs to 13 residues. Trimming stripped 5 bases from V and 5 bases from J, with 15 bases between. In germline, CDR1 is DFQATT, CDR2 SNEGSKA (reference sequence). Unique molecular identifiers (one per individual cDNA molecule) were attached. TCRdb called the 5' RACE reads again in MiXCR, with one record for every CDR3 protein. The table includes roughly 60,000 distinct CDR3 sequences, 5.5% to 8.5% detected once. This clonotype has at least ten counts. The sample here was whole blood, taken at baseline. This chain uses TRBV20-1 with TRBJ1-2; D ambiguous. The clonotype comes from an adult who was a healthcare worker with PCR-confirmed SARS-CoV-2 infection or an uninfected control (not recorded which). CDR3 bases: TGCAGTGCTCTCCTCAGTAGCGGGTATGGCTACACCTTC. This translates into CSALLSSGYGYTF.